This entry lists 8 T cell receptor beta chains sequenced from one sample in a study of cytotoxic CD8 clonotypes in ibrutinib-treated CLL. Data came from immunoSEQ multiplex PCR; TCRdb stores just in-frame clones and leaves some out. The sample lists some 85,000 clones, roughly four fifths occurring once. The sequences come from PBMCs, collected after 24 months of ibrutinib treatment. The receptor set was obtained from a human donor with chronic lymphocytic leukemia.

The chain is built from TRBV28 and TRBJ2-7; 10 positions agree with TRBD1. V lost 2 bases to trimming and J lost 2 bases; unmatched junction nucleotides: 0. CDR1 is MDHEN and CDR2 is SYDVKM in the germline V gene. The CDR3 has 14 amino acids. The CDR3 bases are TGTGCCAGCAGTTTAGGACAGGGGGCCTACGAGCAGTACTTC. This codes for CASSLGQGAYEQYF.

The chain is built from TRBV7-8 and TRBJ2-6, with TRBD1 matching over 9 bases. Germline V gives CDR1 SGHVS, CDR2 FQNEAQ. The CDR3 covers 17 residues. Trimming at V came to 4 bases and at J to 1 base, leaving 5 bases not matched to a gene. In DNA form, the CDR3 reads TGTGCCAGCAGCTCGGGACAGGGATGGTCTGGGGCCAACGTCCTGACTTTC. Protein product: CASSSGQGWSGANVLTF.

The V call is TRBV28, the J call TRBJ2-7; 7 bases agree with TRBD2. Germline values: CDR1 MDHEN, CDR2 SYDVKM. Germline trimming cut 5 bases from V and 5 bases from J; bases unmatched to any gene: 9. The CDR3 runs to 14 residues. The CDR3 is CASSRAGKVDEQYF. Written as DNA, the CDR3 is TGTGCCAGCAGTAGAGCGGGAAAGGTAGACGAGCAGTACTTC.

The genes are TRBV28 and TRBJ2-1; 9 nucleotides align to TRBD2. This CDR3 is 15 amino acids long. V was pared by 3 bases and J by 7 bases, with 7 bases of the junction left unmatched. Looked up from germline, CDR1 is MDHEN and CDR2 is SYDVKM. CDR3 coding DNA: TGTGCCAGCAGTTTTTGGGCTACTAGCGGGAATGAGCAGTTCTTC. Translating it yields CASSFWATSGNEQFF.

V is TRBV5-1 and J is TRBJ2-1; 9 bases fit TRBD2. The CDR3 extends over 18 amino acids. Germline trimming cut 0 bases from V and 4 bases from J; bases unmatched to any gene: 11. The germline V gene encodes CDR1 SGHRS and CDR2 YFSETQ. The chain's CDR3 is CASSLELAGAYLYNEQFF. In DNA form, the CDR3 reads TGCGCCAGCAGCTTGGAACTAGCGGGCGCCTATTTATACAATGAGCAGTTCTTC. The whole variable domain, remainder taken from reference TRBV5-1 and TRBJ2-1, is KAGVTQTPRYLIKTRGQQVTLSCSPISGHRSVSWYQQTPGQGLQFLFEYFSETQRNKGNFPGRFSGRQFSNSRSEMNVSTLELGDSALYLCASSLELAGAYLYNEQFFGPGTRLTVL.

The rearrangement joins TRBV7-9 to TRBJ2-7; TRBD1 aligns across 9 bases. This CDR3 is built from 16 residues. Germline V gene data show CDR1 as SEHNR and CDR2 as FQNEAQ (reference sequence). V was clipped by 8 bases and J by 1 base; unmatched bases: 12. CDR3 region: CASQRVGTGLSYEQYF. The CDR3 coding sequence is TGTGCCAGCCAGAGGGTCGGGACAGGGCTGTCCTACGAGCAGTACTTC.

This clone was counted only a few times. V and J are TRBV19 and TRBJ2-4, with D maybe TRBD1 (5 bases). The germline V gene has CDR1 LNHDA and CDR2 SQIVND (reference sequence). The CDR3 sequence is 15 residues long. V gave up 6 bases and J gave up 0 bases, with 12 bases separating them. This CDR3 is CASSQGLLAKNIQYF. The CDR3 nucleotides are TGTGCCAGTAGCCAGGGCCTTCTAGCCAAAAACATTCAGTACTTC. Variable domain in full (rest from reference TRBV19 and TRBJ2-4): DGGITQSPKYLFRKEGQNVTLSCEQNLNHDAMYWYRQDPGQGLRLIYYSQIVNDFQKGDIAEGYSVSREKKESFPLTVTSAQKNPTAFYLCASSQGLLAKNIQYFGAGTRLSVL.

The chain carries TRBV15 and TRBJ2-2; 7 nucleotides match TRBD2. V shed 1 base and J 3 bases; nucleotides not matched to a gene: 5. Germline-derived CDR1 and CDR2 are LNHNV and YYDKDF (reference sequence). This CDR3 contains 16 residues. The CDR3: CATSRVGGGDTGELFF. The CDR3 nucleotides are TGTGCCACCAGCAGAGTTGGCGGGGGAGACACCGGGGAGCTGTTTTTT.